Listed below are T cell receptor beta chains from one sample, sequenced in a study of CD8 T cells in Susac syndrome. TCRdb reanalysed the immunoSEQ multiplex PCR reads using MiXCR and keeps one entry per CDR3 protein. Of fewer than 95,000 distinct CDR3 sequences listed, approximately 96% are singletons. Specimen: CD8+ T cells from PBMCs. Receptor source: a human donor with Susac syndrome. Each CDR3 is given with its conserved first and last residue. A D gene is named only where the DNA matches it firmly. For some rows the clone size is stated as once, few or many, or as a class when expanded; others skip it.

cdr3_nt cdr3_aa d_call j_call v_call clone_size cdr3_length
TGTGCCAGCAGTATCGGGACAGGAGGATACGAGCAGTACTTC CASSIGTGGYEQYF TRBD1 TRBJ2-7 TRBV2 few 14
TGCGCCAGCAGCTTGGTATCGGACAGGACCTACAATGAGCAGTTCTTC CASSLVSDRTYNEQFF TRBD1 TRBJ2-1 TRBV5-1 . 16
TGTGCCAGCAGTGACAGGGACTACCTCTCCCACTATGGCTACACCTTC CASSDRDYLSHYGYTF . TRBJ1-2 TRBV2 . 16
TGTGCCAGCAGTACAGCAGGGGGAGGTCAGCCCCAGCATTTT CASSTAGGGQPQHF TRBD1 TRBJ1-5 TRBV27 . 14
TGTGCCTGGCACTACCCCGGGGGGAATGAGCAGTTCTTC CAWHYPGGNEQFF TRBD2 TRBJ2-1 TRBV30 . 13
TGTGCCAGCAGCCACGGGTATGAGCAGTTCTTC CASSHGYEQFF . TRBJ2-1 TRBV6-5 . 11
TGTGCCAGCAGCTTCTACGGGGGGGTGAACAACGAGCAGTACTTC CASSFYGGVNNEQYF TRBD2 TRBJ2-7 TRBV7-2 . 15
TGTGCCATCGCAACAGCCGGGGAGCTGTTTTTT CAIATAGELFF . TRBJ2-2 TRBV7-9 . 11
TGTGCCAGCGAACAATACAGGGGTTATGGCTACACCTTC CASEQYRGYGYTF TRBD1 TRBJ1-2 TRBV7-3 . 13
TGTGCCAGCTCACCACCAGGGGAGCTCTACTTC CASSPPGELYF . TRBJ2-7 TRBV18 once 11
TGCGCCAGCAGCTTGGACGTGGGTCGTTGGTATGGCTACACCTTC CASSLDVGRWYGYTF . TRBJ1-2 TRBV5-1 . 15
TGCAGCGCCGACGACAGGGGGCTCACTGAAGCTTTCTTT CSADDRGLTEAFF TRBD1 TRBJ1-1 TRBV29-1 . 13
TGTGCCAGCACACCCACAGGGGGCGAAGCTCTCGAGCAGTACTTC CASTPTGGEALEQYF TRBD1 TRBJ2-7 TRBV6-1 . 15
TGTGCCAGCAGTTACTCGGGGATCCGAGGAATCATGAACACTGAAGCTTTCTTT CASSYSGIRGIMNTEAFF . TRBJ1-1 TRBV6-5 . 18
TGTGCCATCAGTGAGTCGCCAGGGAGGACTGAAGCTTTCTTT CAISESPGRTEAFF . TRBJ1-1 TRBV10-3 . 14
TGTGCCAGCAGCTTATCGGGTCTAATCAATGAAAAACTGTTTTTT CASSLSGLINEKLFF . TRBJ1-4 TRBV7-2 . 15